A selection of T cell receptor beta chains follows, all from one sample in a study of T cells in tuberculosis. TCRdb keeps only in-frame clones here, not all; method: immunoSEQ multiplex PCR. The sample lists about 43,000 clones, around 94% seen once, with 1.9% in the top ten. Sequenced input: PBMCs. The receptors were gathered from a donor aged 10 to 29 with latent tuberculosis or without tuberculosis infection. Some clones in this sample may be carry-over from other donors' samples. Both conserved end residues are part of each CDR3. The order of the fields is D gene, V gene, J gene, CDR3 DNA, CDR3 protein. A D gene is named only where the DNA matches it firmly.

TRBD1	TRBV28	TRBJ2-1	TGTGCCAGCAGTTGGATTGGACAGGGATTCTACAATGAGCAGTTCTTC	CASSWIGQGFYNEQFF
.	TRBV12-2	TRBJ2-3	TGTGCAAGTCGCTCGCAGGGTGGACTAGCGGGAGGAGTCGGCACAGATACGCAGTATTTT	CASRSQGGLAGGVGTDTQYF
.	TRBV5-6	TRBJ1-5	TGTGCCAGCAGCTTTAGACCCGCCGGGGGTCAGCCCCAGCATTTT	CASSFRPAGGQPQHF
TRBD1	TRBV7-3	TRBJ2-7	TGTGCCAGCAGCCAGATGACAGGGGGCTCTTACGAGCAGTACTTC	CASSQMTGGSYEQYF
.	TRBV28	TRBJ2-7	TGTGCCAGCACCACACTAGCTGTAGCCTACGAGCAGTACTTC	CASTTLAVAYEQYF
.	TRBV7-8	TRBJ2-1	TGTGCCAGCAGCTTAAGACTAGGCGAGCAGTTCTTC	CASSLRLGEQFF
.	TRBV7-3	TRBJ2-3	TGTGCCAGCAGCCCGCGAAGCCGGGGAGATACGCAGTATTTT	CASSPRSRGDTQYF
.	TRBV4-3	TRBJ1-1	TGCGCCAGCAGCCAAGGTGTTCAGGGGTGGAACACTGAAGCTTTCTTT	CASSQGVQGWNTEAFF
.	TRBV2	TRBJ2-3	TGTGCCTCCGGGTTAGCGGCCACAGATACGCAGTATTTT	CASGLAATDTQYF
.	TRBV30	TRBJ2-5	TGTGCCTGGAGTATAACTCGACAGCAAGAGACCCAGTACTTC	CAWSITRQQETQYF
TRBD1	TRBV7-2	TRBJ1-2	TGTGCCAGCAGCCCGGGGACAGGGGGGTCGGGCTACACCTTC	CASSPGTGGSGYTF
TRBD1	TRBV10-2	TRBJ2-7	TGCGCCAGCAGTTCCCCGGGACAGGGATACTACGAGCAGTACTTC	CASSSPGQGYYEQYF
TRBD2	TRBV29-1	TRBJ2-7	TGCAGCGTGGGCCTCCCGGGACTAGCGGACGAGCAGTACTTC	CSVGLPGLADEQYF
TRBD2	TRBV6-1	TRBJ2-7	TGTGCCAGCAGTGAATTAGCGGGAGGGGACGAGCAGTACTTC	CASSELAGGDEQYF
TRBD1	TRBV6-1	TRBJ1-3	TGTGCCAGCAAGCCGGACAGGGAGGGAAACACCATATATTTT	CASKPDREGNTIYF
TRBD2	TRBV2	TRBJ2-1	TGTGCCACTTCTCGACTAGCGGTTAACTACAATGAGCAGTTCTTC	CATSRLAVNYNEQFF
.	TRBV14	TRBJ1-1	TGTGCCAGCAGCCATGCCACAGGGTTGCCCTTAGCTCTCTATACAGCTTTCTTT	CASSHATGLPLALYTAFF
TRBD1	TRBV28	TRBJ1-2	TGTGCCCTCCGCGGGGGACAGGGGGGCCTCTATGGCTACACCTTC	CALRGGQGGLYGYTF